Listed below are T cell receptor beta chains from one sample, sequenced in a study of human T cells and chemical hapten exposure. MiXCR, applied by TCRdb to the RACE reads, yields one record per CDR3 protein. The table records 100,000 or so distinct CDR3 sequences, approximately 8.6% of them present only once. This specimen consisted of whole blood, obtained in connection with sensitization to the hapten diphenylcyclopropenone (DPC). These receptors were collected from a woman aged 40 to 55 with alopecia areata. Some clones in this sample may be carry-over from other donors' samples. The CDR3 runs from the conserved cysteine through the conserved F or W. Fields, in order: clone size, J gene, V gene, D gene, CDR3 protein, CDR3 DNA. The D gene is left open where the match is weak. Only part of the rows carry a size: once, few, many, or a class if the clone is expanded.

NA | TRBJ2-2 | TRBV19 | TRBD2 | CASTLAANTGELFF | TGTGCCAGTACACTAGCGGCGAACACCGGGGAGCTGTTTTTT
many | TRBJ2-7 | TRBV3-1 | NA | CASSHDTYEQYF | TGTGCCAGCAGCCACGACACCTACGAGCAGTACTTC
many | TRBJ1-1 | TRBV5-1 | TRBD1 | CASSLIGGGSSKNTEAFF | TGCGCCAGCAGCTTGATTGGAGGGGGCTCATCGAAAAACACTGAAGCTTTCTTT
NA | TRBJ2-7 | TRBV27 | TRBD1 | CASAQGTGFYEQYF | TGTGCCAGCGCTCAAGGGACAGGTTTCTACGAGCAGTACTTC
many | TRBJ2-6 | TRBV4-2 | NA | CASSQDQASGANVLTF | TGTGCCAGCAGCCAAGATCAAGCCTCTGGGGCCAACGTCCTGACTTTC
few | TRBJ1-5 | TRBV27 | NA | CASSFSTGNQPQHF | TGTGCCAGCAGTTTTTCGACAGGTAATCAGCCCCAGCATTTT
NA | TRBJ1-5 | TRBV7-2 | NA | CASSKGQGNQPQHF | TGTGCCAGCAGCAAGGGACAAGGCAATCAGCCCCAGCATTTT
NA | TRBJ2-1 | TRBV20-1 | TRBD2 | CSATGRAYVEQFF | TGCAGTGCTACTGGGAGGGCCTATGTTGAGCAGTTCTTC
NA | TRBJ1-1 | TRBV20-1 | NA | CSAAKDRIFTEAFF | TGCAGTGCAGCAAAAGACAGGATTTTCACTGAAGCTTTCTTT
NA | TRBJ2-5 | TRBV11-2 | NA | CASSWSGQETQYF | TGTGCCAGCAGCTGGAGCGGGCAAGAGACCCAGTACTTC
many | TRBJ2-1 | TRBV6-4 | TRBD2 | CASSDSASGSSNEQFF | TGTGCCAGCAGTGACTCCGCTAGCGGGAGTTCCAATGAGCAGTTCTTC
few | TRBJ2-5 | TRBV30 | NA | CAWSVQGQETQYF | TGTGCCTGGAGTGTGCAGGGCCAAGAGACCCAGTACTTC
few | TRBJ2-5 | TRBV6-5 | TRBD2 | CASSSQTSGRAGETQYF | TGTGCCAGCAGTTCACAGACTAGCGGGAGGGCCGGAGAGACCCAGTACTTC
many | TRBJ1-1 | TRBV21-1 | NA | CASSKGGSWNTEAFF | TGTGCCAGCAGCAAAGGGGGAAGCTGGAACACTGAAGCTTTCTTT
NA | TRBJ2-5 | TRBV9 | NA | CASSVQPGNRPEETQYF | TGTGCCAGCAGCGTACAACCGGGCAACCGGCCCGAGGAGACCCAGTACTTC
few | TRBJ2-5 | TRBV2 | NA | CASSAQALAKETQYF | TGTGCCAGCAGTGCCCAGGCCCTCGCTAAGGAGACCCAGTACTTC
many | TRBJ2-7 | TRBV20-1 | TRBD1 | CRVGQGEYEQYF | TGCAGAGTAGGACAGGGGGAGTACGAGCAGTACTTC
few | TRBJ2-6 | TRBV11-2 | NA | CASSLFFGSISGANVLTF | TGTGCCAGCAGCTTATTTTTCGGATCGATCTCTGGGGCCAACGTCCTGACTTTC
many | TRBJ1-5 | TRBV6-1 | NA | CASSEVGRGNQPQHF | TGTGCCAGCAGTGAAGTCGGGAGAGGCAATCAGCCCCAGCATTTT
many | TRBJ2-2 | TRBV6-1 | NA | CASTPKQGTLAGELFF | TGTGCCAGCACCCCAAAACAGGGAACCCTAGCGGGGGAGCTGTTTTTT
NA | TRBJ2-7 | TRBV7-2 | NA | CASSMTVPPYEQYF | TGTGCCAGCAGCATGACAGTACCGCCCTACGAGCAGTACTTC
NA | TRBJ1-2 | TRBV7-2 | NA | CASSPEVGPRGYTF | TGTGCCAGCAGCCCAGAGGTCGGGCCGCGAGGCTACACCTTC